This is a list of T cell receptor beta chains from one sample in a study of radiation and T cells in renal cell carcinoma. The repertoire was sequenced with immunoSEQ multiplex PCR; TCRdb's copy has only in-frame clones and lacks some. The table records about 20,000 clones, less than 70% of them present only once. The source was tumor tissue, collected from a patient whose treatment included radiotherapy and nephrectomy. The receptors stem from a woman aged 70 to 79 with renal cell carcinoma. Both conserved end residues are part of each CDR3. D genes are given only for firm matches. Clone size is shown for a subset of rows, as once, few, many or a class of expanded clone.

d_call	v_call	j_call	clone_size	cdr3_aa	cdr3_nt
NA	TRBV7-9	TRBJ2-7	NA	CASSLNSYEQYF	TGTGCCAGCAGCCTAAACTCCTACGAGCAGTACTTC
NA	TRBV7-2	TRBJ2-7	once	CASSIAKNSYEQYF	TGTGCCAGCAGCATCGCAAAAAACTCCTACGAGCAGTACTTC
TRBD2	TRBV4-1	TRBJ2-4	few	CASSHLAGTDKNIQYF	TGCGCCAGCAGCCATCTAGCGGGGACGGACAAAAACATTCAGTACTTC
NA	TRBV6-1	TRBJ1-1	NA	CASSEQGNTEAFF	TGTGCCAGCAGTGAACAGGGGAACACTGAAGCTTTCTTT
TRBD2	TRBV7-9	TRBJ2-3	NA	CASSTLAGLTDTQYF	TGTGCCAGCAGTACCCTAGCGGGGCTGACAGATACGCAGTATTTT
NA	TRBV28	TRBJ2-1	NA	CASSYSYNEQFF	TGTGCCAGCAGTTACTCCTACAATGAGCAGTTCTTC
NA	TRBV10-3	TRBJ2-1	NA	CATRESGAMGNEQFF	TGTGCCACCAGGGAGTCAGGGGCAATGGGTAATGAGCAGTTCTTC
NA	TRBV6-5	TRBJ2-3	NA	CASSYFGASTDTQYF	TGTGCCAGCAGTTACTTTGGAGCTAGCACAGATACGCAGTATTTT
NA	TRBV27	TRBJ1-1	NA	CASSLKGNTEAFF	TGTGCCAGCAGTTTAAAGGGGAACACTGAAGCTTTCTTT
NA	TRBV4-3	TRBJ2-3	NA	CASSQGRTSTDTQYF	TGCGCCAGCAGCCAAGGGAGAACTAGCACAGATACGCAGTATTTT